The table lists the clone carrying this T cell receptor beta chain with many counts. Its matching antigen is unknown. Synthesis of cDNA was carried out by template-switch 5'RACE. The reaction used 10-nucleotide random UMIs. TCRdb redid the calling of the 5' RACE reads with MiXCR, one entry per CDR3 protein. The profile shows more than 9,000 distinct CDR3 sequences, over 20% of them singletons. CDR1 is DFQATT, CDR2 SNEGSKA, per germline (reference sequence). This CDR3 has 14 residues. V lost 5 bases, J lost 4 bases, and 17 bases lay in between. The entry originates in a study of neurological immune-mediated disorders. Overall study findings and caveats: The expanded clones of different subjects shared no CDR3 amino acid sequences (suggesting private repertoires in all groups).

The sequenced sample consisted of CD8+ T cells from blood. This chain connects TRBV20-1 to TRBJ1-1; weak D call: TRBD1 (6 bases). The TCR comes from a woman aged 60-75 years with HTLV-1-associated myelopathy (HAM/TSP). The CDR3 DNA follows: TGCAGTGCTGGGGGACATCCCCTTGGCACTGAAGCTTTCTTT. Its protein product is CSAGGHPLGTEAFF.